This T cell receptor beta chain was retrieved from a study of PD-1 blockade in mismatch repair-deficient tumors. Study as a whole: All were previously treated, progressing patients with eleven to twelve mismatch repair-deficient cancer types.

This table comes from immunoSEQ multiplex PCR, and its TCRdb copy is limited to in-frame clones, with some not included. The sample includes about 130,000 clones, about nine tenths of them seen just once. As to this clone: Its specificity is unknown.

Study conclusions and caveats: After pembrolizumab, tumor-resident clones rose rapidly, then generally contracted before radiologic responses.

TCRs were sequenced from three patients responding to pembrolizumab. Sequencing used peripheral blood, obtained roughly 70 weeks after starting pembrolizumab. This TCR was sampled from an adult with mismatch repair-deficient cancer.

The CDR3 is CASSMGAMYNEQFF. Written as DNA, the CDR3 is TGTGCCAGTAGTATGGGCGCAATGTACAATGAGCAGTTCTTC. The chain recombines TRBV19 with TRBJ2-1; D call uncertain. V gave up 3 bases and J gave up 4 bases, with 10 bases separating them. The length of the CDR3 is 14 residues. Germline CDR1 and CDR2: LNHDA and SQIVND (reference sequence). Together with reference TRBV19 and TRBJ2-1, the CDR3 gives the full variable domain: DGGITQSPKYLFRKEGQNVTLSCEQNLNHDAMYWYRQDPGQGLRLIYYSQIVNDFQKGDIAEGYSVSREKKESFPLTVTSAQKNPTAFYLCASSMGAMYNEQFFGPGTRLTVL.